This entry features one TCR beta chain sequence. Many counts were recorded for this clonotype. Its antigen remains unidentified. This clone may be a read error of a much larger clone one base away. The CDR3 carries no conserved terminal phenylalanine or tryptophan, so it likely arises from a read error. The source of the sample is a study of T cells in Graves' hyperthyroidism and ophthalmopathy (dated by TCRdb to the late 2010s). About the full investigation: Peripheral blood samples were taken at initial diagnosis, before any treatment was given. TCR V-J signatures able to tell the groups apart were searched for in a discovery cohort of approximately 95 patients, of whom more than 40 had Graves' ophthalmopathy and some 60 had stable Graves' hyperthyroidism. Prospective prediction of ophthalmopathy was tested in an independent validation cohort consisting of some 20 hyperthyroidism patients and around 16 patients who later progressed to ophthalmopathy. The 100 discovery patients were randomly split 7:3 into training and test sets. The study also compared thyroid tissue and blood T-cell repertoires from about six Graves' hyperthyroidism patients. After blood sampling, hyperthyroidism patients were treated with methimazole at a starting dose of 30 mg daily, and ophthalmopathy patients were treated with high-dose intravenous methylprednisolone. According to the paper, TCR Vbeta CDR3 sequencing was carried out on 135 peripheral blood samples, which came from fewer than 50 ophthalmopathy, around 74 hyperthyroidism and approximately 17 progressor patients.

Ophthalmopathy patients had moderately to severely active disease, Clinical Activity Score of at least 3, NOSPECS grade of at least 4, and duration under 3 months. Any patient with an uncontrolled infection, another autoimmune disease, pregnancy or lactation was excluded. Diagnoses were established on the basis of clinical symptoms, serum thyroxine and TRAb, thyroid ultrasound, and orbital computed tomography. PBMCs were separated from 10 ml of fresh peripheral blood using Ficoll-Paque density gradient centrifugation. Total RNA was extracted with Trizol reagent, and quality was checked on an Agilent 2100 Bioanalyzer. TCR beta CDR3 regions were amplified from RNA transcripts. The TCR CDR3 was subjected to a first round of RT-PCR using the HTBI primer set and the Qiagen OneStep RT-PCR kit. Libraries were constructed in a second round of multiplex PCR, after which size selection and purification were carried out. Libraries were sequenced paired-end with 100 bp reads on an Illumina HiSeq2000. The paper's processing steps were these. SOAPnuke was used to process the raw data, throwing out any read that contained adapters or uncalled bases, had a mean Phred below 15, or lacked an exact constant-primer or identifier match. COPE v1.2.5 was used to merge the high-quality paired reads, and each unique nucleotide sequence was defined as a clonotype. Clonotypes were aligned to IMGT TRBV, TRBD and TRBJ reference segments using MiTCR v1.1. Only V-J combinations with frequency above 0.0001, covering about 99% of repertoires, were analysed. A TCS score was defined as the ratio of F50 (clonal expansion) to E x V (chaos), with BLOSUM62-based TCRdist applied between CDR3 peptides within each V-J. Welch's t-statistics and random forest reduced fewer than 600 V-J features to 10 to 15, which were used in a naive Bayes classifier (R e1071). The public reads were reprocessed in TCRdb via fastp at Q25 and MiXCR, keeping in-frame beta chains. Duplicate CDR3 protein sequences are folded into a single record with the most common DNA and genes. For this entry, the V and J calls and clone size follow TCRdb and not the study's own pipeline. The sample profile shows some 500,000 distinct CDR3 sequences; roughly 24% of them were found once. Of the sample, roughly 10% is held by the ten largest clones.

General study outcomes and caveats: Ophthalmopathy was separated from stable hyperthyroidism by a 13 V-J signature model, with around 90% sensitivity and approximately 81% specificity obtained in cross-validation and 80%/75% obtained in testing. No statistical method was used to set the sample size in advance, and investigators knew the group allocation. In validation, progression to ophthalmopathy was predicted by the model with 55% to 71% sensitivity and under 85% specificity, a median of about 6.8 months before onset. Blood samples also contained most of the expanded thyroid clonotypes (frequency above 0.001), which suggests that blood repertoires may reflect thyroid immune responses.

What was sequenced was blood. This receptor was taken from a woman in her 30s with Graves' ophthalmopathy.

CDR3 sequence: CASSSTLGYEQYL. The nucleotide sequence reads as follows: TGTGCCAGCAGTTCCACACTAGGCTACGAGCAGTACCTC. The chain links TRBV6-2 or TRBV6-3 with TRBJ2-7; a tentative D match to TRBD2 spans 5 bases. V drops 4 bases and J drops 3 bases, leaving 10 bases in between. The CDR3 sequence runs 13 residues, both termini included. The CDR3 DNA has 39 bases and is translated from base 1. From a lookup of the germline V gene, CDR1 and CDR2 are MNHEY and SVGEGT.